This T cell receptor (beta chain) was identified during a study of cytomegalovirus exposure and HLA in healthy donors. The PCR employed 60 Vbeta primers together with 13 Jbeta primers. TCRdb's table, derived via immunoSEQ multiplex PCR, lists solely in-frame clones and lacks some. The sample has some 190,000 clones, around 82% seen once. Germline CDR1 LNHDA, CDR2 SQIVND (reference sequence). V lost 5 bases and J lost 10, with 15 bases in between. The CDR3 runs to 14 residues. The material sequenced was PBMCs. The TCR sequence derives from a woman aged 25 to 45 in good health and CMV-seropositive. The chain joins TRBV19 to TRBJ1-6; TRBD1 might be the D (6 bases). CDR3 protein: CASSADSAPSPLHF. The CDR3 DNA is TGTGCCAGTAGTGCGGACAGCGCCCCATCACCCCTCCACTTT.